The 12 T cell receptor beta chains in this list originate from one sample, sequenced in a study of response to subunit inactivated influenza vaccine. TCRdb redid the calling of the RT-PCR reads with MiXCR, one entry per CDR3 protein. The top ten hold 10% to 13% of the sample, which has roughly 790,000 distinct CDR3 sequences, 20% to 25% seen once. The sample in question was PBMCs from blood, obtained more than 4 days after vaccination. These receptors all stem from a man aged 50-60 years who received an inactivated influenza vaccine.

This clonotype came up a few times. The chain couples TRBV28 to TRBJ1-2, with D tentatively TRBD1 (5 bases). Germline V gives CDR1 MDHEN, CDR2 SYDVKM. CDR3 size: 15 residues. Trimming took 3 bases from V and 1 from J, leaving 12 bases between them. The CDR3 reads CASSFGTFGNYGYTF. The CDR3 DNA reads as TGTGCCAGCAGTTTTGGGACCTTTGGTAACTATGGCTACACCTTC.

This clonotype has just a few counts. The genes are TRBV6-2 or TRBV6-3 and TRBJ2-3; 8 bases agree with TRBD2. The CDR3 sequence is 14 residues long. Trimming took 2 bases from V and 7 from J; bases not matched to a gene: 5. From germline, CDR1 is MNHEY and CDR2 SVGEGT. The DNA of the CDR3 is TGTGCCAGCAGTTACGGGACTAGTCTAAATACGCAGTATTTT. This translates into CASSYGTSLNTQYF.

This chain uses TRBV7-9 with TRBJ2-7; 8 nucleotides match TRBD2. The CDR3 is 14 residues long. CDR1 and CDR2 (germline): SEHNR, FQNEAQ (reference sequence). Trimming cost V 1 base and J 6 bases; bases outside gene matches: 5. CDR3 coding DNA: TGTGCCAGCAGCTTAGGCGGGAGGTTCCGCGAGCAGTACTTC. This gives the protein CASSLGGRFREQYF.

The CDR3 reads CASSYSWSLREQYF. The CDR3 DNA reads TGTGCCAGCAGTTACTCGTGGAGTTTGCGGGAGCAGTACTTC. The chain employs TRBV6-2 or TRBV6-3 and TRBJ2-7; D gene ambiguous. Germline CDR1 MNHEY, CDR2 SVGEGT. V lost 0 bases to trimming and J lost 7 bases, with 13 bases between them. CDR3 length equals 14 residues.

This clonotype was detected ten times or more. V usage is TRBV4-2 and J usage is TRBJ1-2; the D is unclear. Germline V CDR1 and CDR2: LGHNA, YNFKEQ. The CDR3 covers 12 residues. V shed 2 bases and J shed 5 bases, with 6 bases lying between them. The CDR3 region is CASSQRLYGYTF. For the CDR3, the DNA is TGTGCCAGCAGCCAACGGTTATATGGCTACACCTTC.

This clonotype appeared a few times. The chain combines TRBV5-1 with TRBJ2-5; D uncertain. The germline gives CDR1 SGHRS, CDR2 YFSETQ. Deletions cut 4 bases from V and 0 bases from J, with 4 bases between. The length of the CDR3 is 12 residues. CDR3 in amino acids: CASSKNQETQYF. The CDR3 DNA reads as TGCGCCAGCAGCAAGAACCAAGAGACCCAGTACTTC.

J is TRBJ2-5 and V is TRBV5-1, with 7 bases that match TRBD1. CDR1 and CDR2 (germline): SGHRS, YFSETQ. The CDR3 contains 14 residues. Trimming took 3 bases from V and 0 from J; bases not matched to a gene: 2. CDR3 in DNA: TGCGCCAGCAGCTCAGGACAGGACCAAGAGACCCAGTACTTC. Amino acids: CASSSGQDQETQYF.

This clonotype was counted only a few times. V usage is TRBV5-6 and J usage is TRBJ2-5; 7 nucleotides match TRBD2. The CDR3 length is 16 residues. Germline CDR1 is SGHDT and CDR2 is YYEEEE. Trimming took 3 bases from V and 1 from J; bases not matched to a gene: 9. The CDR3 DNA sequence: TGTGCCAGCAGCTACTGGGGGGGAATGGTCCAAGAGACCCAGTACTTC. This codes for CASSYWGGMVQETQYF.

This clonotype has more than one count but fewer than ten. The V and J genes are TRBV12-3 or TRBV12-4 and TRBJ2-4; possibly TRBD1 or TRBD2 for D (5 bases each). The CDR3 has 16 amino acids. The ends were cut back, 1 base at V and 0 bases at J, with 10 bases in the middle. The CDR3 region is CASSLGDGRAKNIQYF. Written as DNA, the CDR3 is TGTGCCAGCAGTTTAGGGGACGGAAGAGCCAAAAACATTCAGTACTTC.

The V gene is TRBV6-1, the J gene TRBJ1-1; D not resolved. Germline V gene data show CDR1 as MNHNS and CDR2 as SASEGT. The CDR3 spans 12 residues. V lost 2 bases, J lost 7 bases, and 8 bases lay in between. The CDR3 protein is CASSERGFEAFF. CDR3 nucleotide sequence: TGTGCCAGCAGTGAACGGGGTTTTGAAGCTTTCTTT.

This clonotype showed up just a few times. The chain recombines TRBV6-2 or TRBV6-3 with TRBJ2-2; 8 positions match TRBD2. V gave up 6 bases and J gave up 4 bases; unmatched junction bases: 10. The length of the CDR3 is 16 residues. The germline gives CDR1 MNHEY, CDR2 SVGEGT. The DNA for the CDR3 is TGTGCCAGCAGACCAGAGGGACTAGTTACCACCGGGGAGCTGTTTTTT. Protein: CASRPEGLVTTGELFF.

This clonotype was detected a few times. This chain connects TRBV5-1 to TRBJ1-4, with TRBD1 matching over 7 bases. The germline V gene encodes CDR1 SGHRS and CDR2 YFSETQ. This CDR3 is 13 amino acids long. The J segment lost 5 bases and the V segment lost 4 bases, leaving 2 bases of the junction unmatched. CDR3: CASSVGQNEKLFF. For the CDR3, the DNA is TGCGCCAGCAGCGTGGGACAGAATGAAAAACTGTTTTTT.